These 32 T cell receptor beta chains were sequenced from one sample in a study of blood T cells in healthy people across ages. A second PCR of roughly 7 to 11 cycles used a sample-barcoded 5' primer and a J-beta primer mix. Each CDR3 protein gets one entry after TCRdb re-called the 5' RACE reads with MiXCR. The data hold some 550,000 distinct CDR3 sequences, with around 50% observed a single time. Material: blood. Receptors were obtained from a man of 80 years or more in good health.

The chain joins TRBV6-6 to TRBJ2-7; a possible D gene is TRBD1 (5 bases). Trimming pared 6 bases from V and 4 bases from J, leaving 19 bases between. Germline CDR1 MNHNY, CDR2 SVGAGI (reference sequence). The CDR3 has 15 amino acids. The CDR3 region is CASSRRATENYEQYF. The CDR3 DNA reads TGTGCCAGCAGCCGCCGTGCGACAGAGAATTACGAGCAGTACTTC.

This chain joins TRBV7-8 and TRBJ1-5; D might be TRBD1 (5 bases). Germline CDR1 reads SGHVS; CDR2 reads FQNEAQ. The CDR3 loop spans 15 amino acids. V was pared by 1 base and J by 6 bases, with 13 bases between. For the CDR3, the DNA is TGTGCCAGCAGCTTAGGGCGGGTTAGGGGTCAGCCCCAGCATTTT. Translating it yields CASSLGRVRGQPQHF.

This clonotype was counted only a few times. The chain joins TRBV5-1 to TRBJ1-2; TRBD1 matches 7 bases. From germline, CDR1 is SGHRS and CDR2 YFSETQ. The CDR3 extends over 13 amino acids. V was clipped by 4 bases and J by 5 bases; unmatched bases: 5. The CDR3 region has the DNA TGCGCCAGCAGCGGGGGACAGACTTATGGCTACACCTTC. Encoded protein: CASSGGQTYGYTF.

In its sample, this clonotype was seen a few times. The chain uses TRBV12-3 or TRBV12-4 and TRBJ2-1; D is undetermined. V was cut by 8 bases and J by 7 bases, with 18 bases left in between. The CDR3 has 14 residues. CDR3 coding DNA: TGTGCCAGCCGCAGTGCAGGTGGGGTTAATGAGCAGTTCTTC. Its protein product is CASRSAGGVNEQFF.

V gene TRBV5-1 combines with J gene TRBJ2-7; 8 bases map to TRBD2. The trim removed 0 bases at V and 7 bases at J, leaving 12 bases unmatched. Germline V gene lookup returns CDR1 SGHRS and CDR2 YFSETQ. The CDR3 is made up of 16 amino acids. The DNA of the CDR3 is TGCGCCAGCAGCTTGGCCGGCGGGAGGTTCGCCAGTGAGCAGTACTTC. Its translation: CASSLAGGRFASEQYF.

The rearrangement links TRBV29-1 to TRBJ2-3, with 8 bases aligning to TRBD1. The CDR3 totals 15 residues. Germline V gene data show CDR1 as SQVTM and CDR2 as ANQGSEA. V lost 2 bases and J lost 4; bases outside the gene matches: 8. For the CDR3, the DNA is TGCAGCGTTGAAAAAGGACAGGGATTGTCAGATACGCAGTATTTT. Residues: CSVEKGQGLSDTQYF.

This clonotype was seen more than once but under ten times. This chain links TRBV7-3 with TRBJ2-1, with D possibly being TRBD1 (6 bases). This CDR3 is 16 amino acids long. From germline, CDR1 is SGHTA and CDR2 FQGTGA. Trimming took off 5 bases at V and 4 bases at J, with 18 bases between the two ends. This chain's CDR3 is CASSVNGGPSYNEQFF. Here the CDR3 DNA reads TGTGCCAGCAGCGTGAATGGGGGCCCCTCTTACAATGAGCAGTTCTTC. The whole variable domain, remainder taken from reference TRBV7-3 and TRBJ2-1, is GAGVSQTPSNKVTEKGKYVELRCDPISGHTALYWYRQSLGQGPEFLIYFQGTGAADDSGLPNDRFFAVRPEGSVSTLKIQRTERGDSAVYLCASSVNGGPSYNEQFFGPGTRLTVL.

The chain recombines TRBV20-1 with TRBJ2-7; tentatively, D is TRBD2 (5 bases). Judging by the DNA end, TRBJ2-5 fits better; the J call may be wrong. This CDR3 is built from 15 residues. The V gene's germline CDR1 is DFQATT and CDR2 SNEGSKA (reference sequence). CDR3 DNA: TGCAGTGCTAGAGATGCTAAGCGGCGTAAGGAGACCCAGTACTTC. Translating it yields CSARDAKRRKETQYF.

This chain connects TRBV28 to TRBJ1-1, with D unclear. The germline gives CDR1 MDHEN, CDR2 SYDVKM. The CDR3 totals 15 residues. Trimming removed 7 bases at V and 1 base at J, with 16 bases between. CDR3 loop: CASTLGGSGNTEAFF. Written as DNA, the CDR3 is TGTGCCAGCACCCTAGGAGGGTCTGGGAACACTGAAGCTTTCTTT.

The count of this clonotype is one. The chain has TRBV6-2 or TRBV6-3 and TRBJ2-3; TRBD2 matches at 7 bases. V lost 2 bases to trimming and J lost 2 bases; unmatched junction nucleotides: 25. Per germline, CDR1 MNHEY and CDR2 SVGEGT. CDR3 length equals 22 residues. The CDR3 DNA follows: TGTGCCAGCAGTTACGAGGGCAACTCGGGCGGTGTCCGCGGGGGATACACAGATACGCAGTATTTT. It encodes CASSYEGNSGGVRGGYTDTQYF.

The V and J genes are TRBV20-1 and TRBJ2-1; 15 bases are shared with TRBD2. CDR3 size: 15 residues. V was pared by 0 bases and J by 12 bases, with 6 bases of the junction left unmatched. Germline V lookup: CDR1 DFQATT, CDR2 SNEGSKA (reference sequence). In DNA, the CDR3 is TGCAGTGCTAGAGATGGACTAGCGGGGGGGCTGTGGCAGTTCTTC. It is translated as CSARDGLAGGLWQFF.

This clonotype was seen at least ten times. The genes are TRBV6-6 and TRBJ2-7, with 8 bases matching TRBD2. Germline loops: CDR1 MNHNY, CDR2 SVGAGI (reference sequence). The CDR3 loop spans 15 amino acids. V shed 7 bases, J shed 4 bases, and the junction held 12 bases outside the gene matches. This CDR3 reads CASTPQPGGGYEQYF. In DNA form, the CDR3 reads TGTGCCAGCACCCCTCAGCCCGGGGGGGGGTACGAGCAGTACTTC.

Here the CDR3 DNA reads TGTGCTAGTGGATCCGGGACTAGCGGGAGGCCAGATACGCAGTATTTT. It is translated as CASGSGTSGRPDTQYF. This chain links TRBV12-5 with TRBJ2-3; 15 nucleotides agree with TRBD2. V shed 6 bases, J shed 4 bases, and the junction held 5 bases outside the gene matches. The germline V gene encodes CDR1 LGHNT and CDR2 FRNRAP. This CDR3 has 16 amino acids.

The rearrangement uses TRBV9 and TRBJ2-3; D ambiguous. Germline lookup yields CDR1 SGDLS and CDR2 YYNGEE. The CDR3 covers 16 residues. V gave up 0 bases and J gave up 6 bases, with 17 bases separating them. The chain's CDR3 is CASSVALDPGLDTQYF. CDR3 in DNA: TGTGCCAGCAGCGTAGCTCTGGACCCTGGGCTGGATACGCAGTATTTT.

V is TRBV7-2 and J is TRBJ2-4; D is possibly TRBD2 (6 bases). Deletions cut 3 bases from V and 2 bases from J, with 14 bases between. CDR1 is SGHTA, CDR2 FQGNSA, per germline. This CDR3 has 16 residues. CDR3 nucleotide sequence: TGTGCCAGCAGCTTGGGCTCTAGCGCGACCAAAAACATTCAGTACTTC. Protein product: CASSLGSSATKNIQYF.

This rearrangement joins TRBV2 to TRBJ2-7; the D is unclear. The J call may be incorrect, as the DNA end agrees better with TRBJ2-4. This CDR3 has 15 amino acids. The germline gives CDR1 SNHLY, CDR2 FYNNEI. The CDR3 loop is CASSGSLGVVNIQYF. CDR3 in DNA: TGTGCCAGCAGCGGAAGCTTAGGAGTGGTGAACATTCAGTACTTC.

This clonotype has just a few counts. This chain links TRBV18 with TRBJ2-5; perhaps TRBD1 as D (6 bases). Germline CDR1 KGHSH, CDR2 LQKENI. The CDR3 is 14 residues long. V lost 3 bases, J lost 3 bases, and 11 bases lay in between. This chain's CDR3 is CASSPRTAKETQYF. The CDR3 DNA reads as TGTGCCAGCTCACCGAGGACAGCTAAAGAGACCCAGTACTTC.

This chain joins TRBV5-1 and TRBJ2-5, with unresolved D. V was pared by 0 bases and J by 6 bases, with 12 bases between. Per germline, CDR1 SGHRS and CDR2 YFSETQ. The CDR3 spans 14 residues. In nucleotides, the CDR3 is TGCGCCAGCAGCTTGGACCTATTATGGAAGACCCAGTACTTC. Its protein is CASSLDLLWKTQYF.

This clonotype was found a few times. This chain connects TRBV7-2 to TRBJ2-4; no clear D gene. V shed 2 bases and J shed 0 bases, with 14 bases lying between them. Looked up from germline, CDR1 is SGHTA and CDR2 is FQGNSA. CDR3 length equals 17 residues. The CDR3 loop reads CASSLYREFLAKNIQYF. CDR3 DNA: TGTGCCAGCAGCTTATACCGAGAATTCCTAGCCAAAAACATTCAGTACTTC.

This clonotype was detected only a few times. This sequence joins TRBV5-1 and TRBJ2-7, with D unresolved. This CDR3 spans 13 amino acids. Trimming removed 4 bases from V and 3 bases from J, with 11 bases in between. The V gene's germline CDR1 is SGHRS and CDR2 YFSETQ. The CDR3 region is CASSVGKYYEQYF. DNA of the CDR3: TGCGCCAGCAGCGTAGGGAAATACTACGAGCAGTACTTC.

This chain links TRBV4-3 with TRBJ2-1; 7 nucleotides align to TRBD2. V shed 1 base, J shed 0 bases, and the junction held 3 bases outside the gene matches. Germline V gives CDR1 LGHNA, CDR2 YSLEER. The CDR3 loop spans 16 amino acids. The CDR3 nucleotides read TGCGCCAGCAGCCAAGGCCCTAGCGGCTCCTACAATGAGCAGTTCTTC. It encodes CASSQGPSGSYNEQFF.

The chain employs TRBV6-1 and TRBJ2-2; 8 bases line up with TRBD1. CDR3 size: 17 residues. The V gene end was trimmed by 6 bases and the J gene end by 0 bases; junction bases not matched to a gene: 9. The V gene's germline CDR1 is MNHNS and CDR2 SASEGT. The CDR3 here is CASRPSGGSANTGELFF. The CDR3 region has the DNA TGTGCCAGCAGGCCCTCAGGGGGCTCCGCGAACACCGGGGAGCTGTTTTTT.

This clonotype was picked up many times. The junction departs from the called germline gene at one end, perhaps through a read error. The CDR3 DNA is TGTGCCAGCAGTGACTCAAGGGGAGATGGCTACACCTTC. It yields the protein CASSDSRGDGYTF. The rearrangement links TRBV6-5 to TRBJ1-2; possible D gene TRBD1, 5 bases. The CDR3 has 13 amino acids. Germline V gene lookup returns CDR1 MNHEY and CDR2 SVGAGI.

This sequence joins TRBV5-1 and TRBJ2-7; 11 bases are a match to TRBD2. Germline V gene sequence: CDR1 SGHRS, CDR2 YFSETQ. Trimming took 0 bases from V and 5 from J; bases not matched to a gene: 4. The CDR3 spans 15 residues. The CDR3 bases are TGCGCCAGCAGCTTGGGACTAGCGGGAATCGACGAGCAGTACTTC. Protein product: CASSLGLAGIDEQYF.

This chain links TRBV6-1 with TRBJ2-7; no definite D call. Per germline, CDR1 MNHNS and CDR2 SASEGT. CDR3 size: 13 residues. V was shortened by 0 bases and J by 3 bases, with 6 bases between the two germline ends. CDR3 nucleotide sequence: TGTGCCAGCAGTGAAGCGCCAAGCTACGAGCAGTACTTC. The encoded protein is CASSEAPSYEQYF.

This clonotype occurred once. This chain joins TRBV30 and TRBJ1-6, with D possibly being TRBD1 (6 bases). V lost 4 bases and J lost 6, with 10 bases in between. The CDR3 runs 13 residues. Per germline, CDR1 GTSNPN and CDR2 SVGIG (reference sequence). This CDR3 reads CAWTTGINSPLHF. Written as DNA, the CDR3 is TGTGCCTGGACTACAGGGATTAATTCACCCCTCCACTTT.

This clonotype was seen a handful of times. CDR3 residues: CASSFRQKGEAFF. CDR3 in DNA: TGTGCCAGCAGCTTCAGACAGAAGGGTGAAGCTTTCTTT. This sequence joins TRBV9 and TRBJ1-1; TRBD1 is a possible D gene (5 bases). V dropped 4 bases and J dropped 7 bases, with 14 bases sitting between them. The CDR3 consists of 13 residues. Germline CDR1 is SGDLS and CDR2 is YYNGEE.

This clonotype was detected only a few times. The chain is built from TRBV4-3 and TRBJ2-1; D gene unclear. Germline V gene lookup returns CDR1 LGHNA and CDR2 YSLEER. Between the trimmed V and J ends, which lost 2 bases and 4 bases, there was a span of 15 bases. The CDR3 totals 16 residues. The DNA for the CDR3 is TGCGCCAGCAGCCAACCGACGGTGGGTGGATACAATGAGCAGTTCTTC. It translates to CASSQPTVGGYNEQFF.

The chain joins TRBV29-1 to TRBJ2-3; TRBD1 aligns across 9 bases. The V and J ends lost 5 bases and 7 bases, in that order; junction bases with no gene match: 7. In germline, CDR1 is SQVTM, CDR2 ANQGSEA. The CDR3 sequence is 13 residues long. In DNA form, the CDR3 reads TGCAGCGTTCAACAGGGGGCATCGAATACGCAGTATTTT. It yields the protein CSVQQGASNTQYF.

The genes are TRBV15 and TRBJ2-3; 9 bases match TRBD2. CDR1 is LNHNV and CDR2 is YYDKDF in the germline V gene (reference sequence). CDR3 length equals 17 residues. After removal of 2 bases from V and 1 base from J, the junction contained 7 bases not matched to a gene. CDR3 sequence reads: CATSRPALAGGTDTQYF. In nucleotides, the CDR3 is TGTGCCACCAGCAGACCGGCCTTAGCGGGGGGCACAGATACGCAGTATTTT.

This clonotype was picked up a small number of times. V is TRBV7-8 and J is TRBJ2-5, with D possibly being TRBD1 (6 bases). The CDR3 sequence is 15 residues long. The V end was cut by 6 bases, the J end by 3 bases, with 17 bases between. Germline CDR1 reads SGHVS; CDR2 reads FQNEAQ. The CDR3 sequence is CASRPTGTLKETQYF. The CDR3 DNA sequence: TGTGCCAGCAGACCTACCGGGACACTCAAAGAGACCCAGTACTTC.

The genes are TRBV6-5 and TRBJ2-7; TRBD2 aligns across 8 bases. This CDR3 has 14 amino acids. The ends lost 8 bases at V and 12 bases at J; junction bases unmatched: 18. CDR1 and CDR2 from the germline V gene are MNHEY and SVGAGI. The CDR3 nucleotides read TGTGCCAGCTCTTCGGGACTAGTGTCCGAGACCCGGTACTTC. Amino acids: CASSSGLVSETRYF.